These 14 T cell receptor beta chains share one sample of origin, sequenced in a study of shared clonotypes between healthy human individuals. Data came from immunoSEQ multiplex PCR; TCRdb stores just in-frame clones and leaves some out. The table shows hundreds of thousands of clones, with roughly 91% occurring only once. The sample comprised memory CD8+ T cells sorted from blood. Subset: CD45RO+ cells pooled with CCR7-negative TemRA cells. The source of these receptors is a man between 18 and 35 years old in good health.

This clone was recorded many times. The V gene is TRBV12-5, the J gene TRBJ1-5, with D perhaps TRBD1 (5 bases). Trimming cost V 2 bases and J 5 bases, with 13 bases left between them. The CDR3 contains 15 residues. CDR1 and CDR2 from the germline V gene are LGHNT and FRNRAP. The CDR3 protein is CASGLTGPGDQPQHF. DNA for the CDR3: TGTGCTAGTGGTTTGACGGGACCGGGGGATCAGCCCCAGCATTTT.

This sequence joins TRBV6-1 and TRBJ2-7; D call uncertain. This CDR3 is built from 13 residues. Germline CDR1 MNHNS, CDR2 SASEGT. V dropped 4 bases and J dropped 0 bases, with 7 bases sitting between them. CDR3 bases: TGTGCCAGCAGTGTGTTTGGCTCCTACGAGCAGTACTTC. It codes for CASSVFGSYEQYF.

The V call is TRBV4-3, the J call TRBJ2-7; D is ambiguous. From germline, CDR1 is LGHNA and CDR2 YSLEER. The V end lost 0 bases, the J end lost 3 bases, and 9 bases lay between the germline ends. The CDR3 spans 14 residues. The CDR3 region is CASSQDRIYYEQYF. The DNA for the CDR3 is TGCGCCAGCAGCCAAGATAGGATCTACTACGAGCAGTACTTC.

V and J are TRBV7-8 and TRBJ1-5; TRBD1 agrees at 9 bases. The CDR3 contains 15 residues. V was pared by 1 base and J by 6 bases, with 4 bases of the junction left unmatched. Germline CDR1 and CDR2: SGHVS and FQNEAQ. CDR3 DNA: TGTGCCAGCAGCTTAGGGACAGGGGATAGTCAGCCCCAGCATTTT. This sequence encodes CASSLGTGDSQPQHF.

This clone was seen once. The sample has other DNA sequences that encode this CDR3 too. The V call is TRBV4-1, the J call TRBJ1-1, with D unresolved. The CDR3 is 15 residues long. V lost 0 bases and J lost 0, with 8 bases in between. Germline CDR1 is MGHRA and CDR2 is YSYEKL. Here the CDR3 reads CASSQEGGLNTEAFF. For the CDR3, the DNA is TGCGCCAGCAGCCAAGAAGGAGGGCTGAACACTGAAGCTTTCTTT.

This sequence joins TRBV4-3 and TRBJ1-2; D ambiguous. Trimming cost V 0 bases and J 7 bases, with 15 bases left between them. The CDR3 has 15 amino acids. From germline, CDR1 is LGHNA and CDR2 YSLEER. The CDR3 region has the DNA TGCGCCAGCAGCCAAGAACTGGCCTCCCAACGTGGCTACACCTTC. This translates into CASSQELASQRGYTF.

This clone came up a few times. The chain links TRBV27 to TRBJ2-7, with D possibly being TRBD1 or TRBD2 (5 bases each). V was trimmed by 6 bases and J by 2 bases, leaving 20 bases between them. The germline CDR1 and CDR2 sequences are MNHEY and SMNVEV (reference sequence). This CDR3 has 16 amino acids. The DNA for the CDR3 is TGTGCCAGCAGCTATGTTGGGGGTAGCGTTCCCTACGAGCAGTACTTC. This sequence encodes CASSYVGGSVPYEQYF.

The sample holds one count of this clone. The genes are TRBV30 and TRBJ1-6; TRBD1 is a possible D gene (6 bases). Trimming pared 0 bases from V and 11 bases from J, leaving 17 bases between. The CDR3 consists of 15 residues. Germline CDR1 reads GTSNPN; CDR2 reads SVGIG (reference sequence). CDR3 loop: CAWSVSPQGLPPLHF. As DNA, the CDR3 is TGTGCCTGGAGTGTAAGTCCACAGGGCCTGCCACCCCTCCACTTT. Complete variable domain (other parts from reference TRBV30 and TRBJ1-6): SQTIHQWPATLVQPVGSPLSLECTVEGTSNPNLYWYRQAAGRGLQLLFYSVGIGQISSEVPQNLSASRPQDRQFILSSKKLLLSDSGFYLCAWSVSPQGLPPLHFGNGTRLTVT.

The chain is built from TRBV28 and TRBJ2-7; D is possibly TRBD1 (5 bases). CDR1 is MDHEN, CDR2 SYDVKM, per germline. Trimming shortened V by 2 bases and J by 4 bases, and 18 bases separated the two germline ends. CDR3 length: 16 residues. The CDR3 spells CASSLRGYYWSYEQYF. CDR3 sequence (DNA): TGTGCCAGCAGTTTAAGGGGCTATTATTGGTCGTACGAGCAGTACTTC.

The chain employs TRBV13 and TRBJ1-1; 8 positions match TRBD1. The junction had 3 bases not matched to a gene; V was cut back by 8 bases and J by 4 bases. Per germline, CDR1 PRHDT and CDR2 FYEKMQ (reference sequence). The CDR3 covers 12 residues. CDR3: CASSDRVTEAFF. The CDR3 coding sequence is TGTGCCAGCTCGGACAGGGTCACTGAAGCTTTCTTT.

The rearrangement links TRBV4-1 to TRBJ2-3; 8 bases fit TRBD1. CDR3 length: 17 amino acids. V gave up 2 bases and J gave up 0 bases; unmatched junction bases: 7. Germline lookup yields CDR1 MGHRA and CDR2 YSYEKL. CDR3 nucleotide sequence: TGCGCCAGCAGCCAACACACAGGGGGTTCTAGCACAGATACGCAGTATTTT. It yields the protein CASSQHTGGSSTDTQYF.

The V and J genes are TRBV5-4 and TRBJ1-2; 7 nucleotides match TRBD1. V shed 5 bases, J shed 6 bases, and the junction held 10 bases outside the gene matches. This CDR3 contains 14 residues. Germline CDR1 reads SGHNT; CDR2 reads YYREEE (reference sequence). The CDR3 is CASRTGMGIDGYTF. CDR3 bases: TGTGCCAGCAGGACAGGGATGGGGATCGATGGCTACACCTTC.

This chain uses TRBV6-6 with TRBJ2-7; tentatively, D is TRBD1 (5 bases). The CDR3 runs 12 residues. Germline V CDR1 and CDR2: MNHNY, SVGAGI (reference sequence). V was trimmed by 6 bases and J by 4 bases, leaving 10 bases between them. CDR3 bases: TGTGCCAGCAGCAGGGATTTTTACGAGCAGTACTTC. Its translation is CASSRDFYEQYF.

The V gene is TRBV5-5, the J gene TRBJ1-6; 7 bases match TRBD1. With V trimmed by 2 bases and J by 6 bases, 8 bases remained unmatched. Germline CDR1 SGHKS, CDR2 YYEKEE (reference sequence). The length of the CDR3 is 16 residues. CDR3 coding DNA: TGTGCCAGCAGCTTCCTGGACAGGATTCCTAATTCACCCCTCCACTTT. It translates to CASSFLDRIPNSPLHF.